These T cell receptor beta chains were read from a single sample in a study of cytomegalovirus exposure and HLA in healthy donors. Only in-frame clones appear in the TCRdb table, and some are missing; sequencing was by immunoSEQ multiplex PCR. The sample carries fewer than 70,000 clones, around 83% recorded once. Sequencing used PBMCs. The receptors originated from a human donor in good health. CDR3s include the opening cysteine and the closing phenylalanine or tryptophan. D genes are given only for firm matches. The size entry is marked missing in some rows and otherwise reads once, few, many or a size class.

D: TRBD1
J: TRBJ2-3
V: TRBV2
size: NA
CDR3: CASSERQGIADTQYF
DNA: TGTGCCAGCAGCGAAAGACAGGGAATCGCAGATACGCAGTATTTT

D: NA
J: TRBJ2-3
V: TRBV10-3
size: once
CDR3: CAIKPGNTDTQYF
DNA: TGTGCCATTAAGCCGGGGAACACAGATACGCAGTATTTT

D: NA
J: TRBJ2-5
V: TRBV5-6
size: NA
CDR3: CASSPRLAGIQETQYF
DNA: TGTGCCAGCAGCCCTCGATTAGCAGGGATACAAGAGACCCAGTACTTC

D: NA
J: TRBJ1-3
V: TRBV6-5
size: NA
CDR3: CASSGGGDVGNTIYF
DNA: TGTGCCAGCAGTGGTGGCGGGGACGTTGGAAACACCATATATTTT

D: NA
J: TRBJ2-7
V: TRBV29-1
size: NA
CDR3: CSVEIRSSYEQYF
DNA: TGCAGCGTTGAAATTCGGTCCTCCTACGAGCAGTACTTC

D: NA
J: TRBJ1-4
V: TRBV7-9
size: few
CDR3: CASSLEAGAKLFF
DNA: TGTGCCAGCAGCTTAGAGGCAGGCGCTAAACTGTTTTTT

D: NA
J: TRBJ2-1
V: TRBV4-2
size: NA
CDR3: CASSLEGTEQFF
DNA: TGTGCCAGCAGCCTCGAGGGTACTGAGCAGTTCTTC

D: NA
J: TRBJ2-1
V: TRBV7-6
size: few
CDR3: CASSLTGAHEQFF
DNA: TGTGCCAGCAGCTTAACGGGAGCTCATGAGCAGTTCTTC

D: NA
J: TRBJ2-7
V: TRBV11-2
size: NA
CDR3: CASSSKAGTLSSYEQYF
DNA: TGTGCCAGCAGCTCCAAAGCCGGGACACTGAGCTCCTACGAGCAGTACTTC

D: TRBD1
J: TRBJ1-2
V: TRBV7-2
size: NA
CDR3: CASSLALPRDRGLFGYTF
DNA: TGTGCCAGCAGCTTAGCGCTCCCCAGGGACAGGGGGCTCTTTGGCTACACCTTC

D: NA
J: TRBJ2-5
V: TRBV19
size: NA
CDR3: CASTNGRGRETQYF
DNA: TGTGCCAGTACCAACGGGCGGGGGCGAGAGACCCAGTACTTC

D: TRBD1
J: TRBJ1-5
V: TRBV11-2
size: NA
CDR3: CASSVGQGLGPQHF
DNA: TGTGCCAGCAGCGTCGGACAGGGACTCGGGCCCCAGCATTTT

D: TRBD2
J: TRBJ2-7
V: TRBV13
size: NA
CDR3: CASSFGGSISYEQYF
DNA: TGTGCCAGCAGCTTTGGCGGGAGTATCTCCTACGAGCAGTACTTC

D: TRBD2
J: TRBJ2-7
V: TRBV30
size: NA
CDR3: CAWNLAGVPYF
DNA: TGTGCCTGGAACCTAGCGGGAGTTCCGTACTTC

D: NA
J: TRBJ1-2
V: TRBV21-1
size: few
CDR3: CASTSRRDIPNYGYTF
DNA: TGTGCCAGCACTTCCCGACGGGACATCCCTAACTATGGCTACACCTTC

D: NA
J: TRBJ1-2
V: TRBV7-2
size: NA
CDR3: CASSPPDSFNYGYTF
DNA: TGTGCCAGTAGCCCTCCTGACAGTTTTAACTATGGCTACACCTTC

D: TRBD2
J: TRBJ2-1
V: TRBV5-1
size: NA
CDR3: CASSGTSGNNEQFF
DNA: TGCGCCAGCAGCGGGACTAGCGGAAACAATGAGCAGTTCTTC

D: TRBD1
J: TRBJ1-1
V: TRBV7-6
size: NA
CDR3: CASSLDYRGGTEAFF
DNA: TGTGCCAGCAGCTTAGATTACAGGGGAGGCACTGAAGCTTTCTTT

D: TRBD1
J: TRBJ2-7
V: TRBV7-8
size: few
CDR3: CASSLPVYRGGEQYF
DNA: TGTGCCAGCAGCCTCCCGGTATACAGGGGTGGCGAGCAGTACTTC

D: NA
J: TRBJ2-1
V: TRBV5-4
size: NA
CDR3: CASSSPPGHMNGHEQFF
DNA: TGTGCCAGCAGCTCACCACCCGGACACATGAACGGCCATGAGCAGTTCTTC

D: NA
J: TRBJ2-7
V: TRBV15
size: NA
CDR3: CATSGTSSSYEQYF
DNA: TGTGCCACCAGCGGAACTAGCAGCTCCTACGAGCAGTACTTC

D: NA
J: TRBJ2-1
V: TRBV5-1
size: NA
CDR3: CASSLGRGWSDEQFF
DNA: TGCGCCAGCAGCTTGGGTCGGGGATGGTCAGATGAGCAGTTCTTC

D: NA
J: TRBJ1-1
V: TRBV19
size: NA
CDR3: CASSTYRGSEAFF
DNA: TGTGCCAGTAGTACCTATCGGGGTTCAGAAGCTTTCTTT

D: NA
J: TRBJ2-7
V: TRBV2
size: NA
CDR3: CASSVGVGLGEQYF
DNA: TGTGCCAGCAGTGTTGGAGTCGGCCTCGGCGAGCAGTACTTC

D: NA
J: TRBJ1-4
V: TRBV6-1
size: NA
CDR3: CASSASSGVRGEKLFF
DNA: TGTGCCAGCAGTGCTTCCTCAGGGGTTAGAGGTGAAAAACTGTTTTTT

D: TRBD1
J: TRBJ2-5
V: TRBV6-5
size: NA
CDR3: CASSRDRNGETQYF
DNA: TGTGCCAGCAGTAGGGACAGGAACGGAGAGACCCAGTACTTC

D: NA
J: TRBJ2-7
V: TRBV19
size: NA
CDR3: CASSISGPTSEQYF
DNA: TGTGCCAGTAGTATATCTGGGCCTACAAGCGAGCAGTACTTC

D: NA
J: TRBJ2-2
V: TRBV9
size: few
CDR3: CASSPGVVTGELFF
DNA: TGTGCCAGCAGCCCCGGTGTAGTCACCGGGGAGCTGTTTTTT

D: NA
J: TRBJ1-1
V: TRBV21-1
size: NA
CDR3: CASSSLDRDGEAFF
DNA: TGTGCCAGCAGCAGCTTGGACAGGGATGGTGAAGCTTTCTTT

D: NA
J: TRBJ2-3
V: TRBV5-4
size: NA
CDR3: CASSLAWGGTDTQYF
DNA: TGTGCCAGCAGCTTGGCCTGGGGGGGCACAGATACGCAGTATTTT

D: NA
J: TRBJ1-1
V: TRBV5-1
size: NA
CDR3: CASSLDRGAPTMNTEAFF
DNA: TGCGCCAGCAGCTTGGATCGGGGGGCGCCTACCATGAACACTGAAGCTTTCTTT

D: NA
J: TRBJ2-2
V: TRBV19
size: NA
CDR3: CASSRLTGNTGELFF
DNA: TGTGCCAGCTCTAGACTAACGGGGAACACCGGGGAGCTGTTTTTT

D: NA
J: TRBJ1-5
V: TRBV7-2
size: NA
CDR3: CASNPRGGTNQPQHF
DNA: TGTGCCAGCAACCCGAGGGGAGGGACAAATCAGCCCCAGCATTTT

D: TRBD2
J: TRBJ2-7
V: TRBV9
size: NA
CDR3: CASSAVGGGRAHEQYF
DNA: TGTGCCAGCAGCGCTGTCGGGGGAGGGCGGGCCCACGAGCAGTACTTC

D: NA
J: TRBJ2-6
V: TRBV9
size: NA
CDR3: CASSVAGNGANVLTF
DNA: TGTGCCAGCAGCGTAGCAGGGAATGGGGCCAACGTCCTGACTTTC

D: NA
J: TRBJ1-4
V: TRBV15
size: few
CDR3: CATSRGREDNEKLFF
DNA: TGTGCCACCAGCAGAGGGAGGGAAGACAATGAAAAACTGTTTTTT

D: NA
J: TRBJ2-4
V: TRBV1
size: NA
CDR3: CTSSSPTDLAKNIQYF
DNA: TGCACCAGCAGCTCCCCGACAGATCTAGCCAAAAACATTCAGTACTTC

D: TRBD2
J: TRBJ2-1
V: TRBV13
size: NA
CDR3: CASSPGLAGGGSYNEQFF
DNA: TGTGCCAGCAGCCCCGGACTAGCGGGGGGGGGCTCCTACAATGAGCAGTTCTTC

D: NA
J: TRBJ1-1
V: TRBV7-2
size: NA
CDR3: CASRIEGGGGNTEAFF
DNA: TGTGCCAGCAGGATAGAGGGAGGGGGGGGCAACACTGAAGCTTTCTTT

D: NA
J: TRBJ2-7
V: TRBV11-2
size: NA
CDR3: CASSLEQETYEQYF
DNA: TGTGCCAGCAGCTTAGAACAGGAGACATACGAGCAGTACTTC

D: NA
J: TRBJ1-4
V: TRBV4-3
size: once
CDR3: CASSQDPTESEKLFF
DNA: TGCGCCAGCAGCCAAGACCCGACAGAGAGTGAAAAACTGTTTTTT

D: NA
J: TRBJ1-6
V: TRBV19
size: NA
CDR3: CASSIPQGWGNSPLHF
DNA: TGTGCCAGTAGTATACCGCAGGGCTGGGGTAATTCACCCCTCCACTTT

D: NA
J: TRBJ1-3
V: TRBV5-1
size: NA
CDR3: CASSLGSGASGNTIYF
DNA: TGCGCCAGCAGCTTAGGCTCAGGGGCTTCTGGAAACACCATATATTTT

D: NA
J: TRBJ2-7
V: TRBV29-1
size: NA
CDR3: CSVGRGRYEQYF
DNA: TGCAGCGTTGGGCGGGGGCGGTACGAGCAGTACTTC

D: TRBD2
J: TRBJ2-1
V: TRBV18
size: once
CDR3: CASSPRFSGNEQFF
DNA: TGTGCCAGCTCACCCCGGTTTAGCGGGAATGAGCAGTTCTTC

D: TRBD1
J: TRBJ2-3
V: TRBV5-1
size: once
CDR3: CASSLEGGQGASDTQYF
DNA: TGCGCCAGCAGCTTGGAGGGGGGACAGGGGGCGTCAGATACGCAGTATTTT

D: NA
J: TRBJ1-1
V: TRBV29-1
size: NA
CDR3: CSAITPKAFF
DNA: TGCAGCGCGATTACACCCAAAGCTTTCTTT